This TCR beta chain was retrieved from a study of control samples from healthy donors and cancer patients (dated by TCRdb to about 2020). Remarks on this clone: The clone's antigen remains unknown. No qualities accompany the bases; no much larger clone lies one base away.

Taken from cysteine to phenylalanine, the CDR3 has 14 residues. Just the 42-base CDR3 DNA is kept, in frame starting at base 1. The CDR1 and CDR2 encoded by the germline V gene are MNHEY and SVGEGT. V has 4 bases trimmed and J has 5 bases trimmed; junction bases matching no gene number 2. Receptors were amplified or captured by the immunoSEQ multiplex PCR assay. What TCRdb holds here is the immuneACCESS table cut down to in-frame rearrangements. Part of the clones is not present; checked against another copy, under half of the missing clones reflect an unresolved V gene, and the others are unexplained. This sample lists just over 150,000 clones; approximately 93% were detected once. The ten largest clones capture around 9.3% of the sample.

The clonotype originates from a woman aged 40 to 50 in good health. Input material: blood. The sequence links TRBV6-2 or TRBV6-3 to TRBJ2-1; TRBD2 matches 10 bases in the middle. The CDR3 here reads CASSLAGGNNEQFF. The bases read TGTGCCAGCAGTTTAGCGGGAGGCAACAATGAGCAGTTCTTC.